This T cell receptor (beta chain) was recorded in a study of cytotoxic CD8 clonotypes in ibrutinib-treated CLL. Findings of the study overall: Patients had baseline clonality above age-matched healthy donors, and this clonality moved with circulating CD8+ T-cell counts. Contraction or stability on treatment was seen for public clonotypes, which were uncommon.

This CDR3 is built from 15 residues. V shed 0 bases, J shed 9 bases, and the junction held 7 bases outside the gene matches. Germline CDR1 SGDLS, CDR2 YYNGEE. Points on this clone: What it binds is not known.

Genomic DNA (about 2.2 micrograms) was obtained from cryopreserved PBMCs for construction of TCR beta libraries. The table came from immunoSEQ multiplex PCR; TCRdb's copy has only in-frame clones and leaves some out. There are roughly 47,000 clones in the sample; 45% to 55% occur only once, and over 25% lies in the top ten. The chain uses TRBV9 and TRBJ2-1; TRBD2 matches 9 bases. The receptor was isolated from a human donor with chronic lymphocytic leukemia. Sequenced material: PBMCs, taken after 12 months of ibrutinib treatment. CDR3 loop: CASSVGAGGYGEQFF. In DNA, the CDR3 is TGTGCCAGCAGCGTAGGCGCGGGAGGGTACGGTGAGCAGTTCTTC.